This T cell receptor beta chain was documented in a study of blood T cell repertoires in COVID-19. CDR1 WSHSY and CDR2 SAAADI come from the germline V gene. V gave up 0 bases and J gave up 9 bases, with 11 bases separating them. This CDR3 has 14 residues. The age range of participants was about 18 to 90 years, with residence in roughly 25 US areas. Profiling relied on immunoSEQ multiplex PCR, and the TCRdb table lists in-frame clones only, not all of them. The sample consists of about 220,000 clones, roughly 84% of them appearing once. The rearrangement links TRBV10-2 to TRBJ1-4, with D tentatively TRBD1 (5 bases). This TCR came from a woman in her 40s who had recovered from COVID-19. Sequencing used PBMCs or T cells enriched from blood (not recorded which). The CDR3 DNA reads as TGCGCCAGCAGTGAGTCGGCATGGGGCCAAAAACTGTTTTTT. Translation: CASSESAWGQKLFF.